A selection of T cell receptor beta chains follows, all from one sample in a study of blood T cells in healthy people across ages. TCRdb analysed the 5' RACE reads with MiXCR anew, one entry per CDR3 protein. The table has roughly 720,000 distinct CDR3 sequences, about 55% seen once. The sample taken for sequencing was blood. Receptors were obtained from an elderly man in good health. CDR3s include the opening cysteine and the closing phenylalanine or tryptophan. Each record gives: V gene, clone size, J gene, CDR3 protein. The listing skips clone size in some rows; elsewhere it reads once, few, many or a size class.

v_call: TRBV20-1
clone_size: NA
j_call: TRBJ2-4
cdr3_aa: CSARGGSRVAKNIQYF

v_call: TRBV11-3
clone_size: NA
j_call: TRBJ2-5
cdr3_aa: CASSLGTPKEQYF

v_call: TRBV27
clone_size: NA
j_call: TRBJ2-3
cdr3_aa: CASKGQGGRDAYF

v_call: TRBV7-2
clone_size: many
j_call: TRBJ2-3
cdr3_aa: CASSYRTSGTDTQYF

v_call: TRBV7-3
clone_size: NA
j_call: TRBJ2-7
cdr3_aa: CASSLSRAGGTYEQYF

v_call: TRBV12-3/TRBV12-4
clone_size: once
j_call: TRBJ2-5
cdr3_aa: CASMGRIKNEQYF

v_call: TRBV7-9
clone_size: few
j_call: TRBJ1-2
cdr3_aa: CASSSPTGGVGYTF

v_call: TRBV7-9
clone_size: once
j_call: NA
cdr3_aa: CASSLVGGTGGNEQYF

v_call: TRBV2
clone_size: NA
j_call: TRBJ2-5
cdr3_aa: CASKTSPRETQYF

v_call: TRBV12-5
clone_size: many
j_call: TRBJ2-1
cdr3_aa: CASGLYQGGSDEQFF

v_call: TRBV11-3
clone_size: NA
j_call: TRBJ2-3
cdr3_aa: CASSLDPGLTGTQYF

v_call: TRBV29-1
clone_size: few
j_call: TRBJ1-1
cdr3_aa: CSVGQEMNTEAFF

v_call: TRBV3-1
clone_size: NA
j_call: NA
cdr3_aa: CASSQLPVTQYF

v_call: TRBV7-9
clone_size: NA
j_call: TRBJ1-2
cdr3_aa: CASGLTGDRYGYTF

v_call: TRBV20-1
clone_size: NA
j_call: TRBJ1-4
cdr3_aa: CSARDLQSTLEKLFF

v_call: TRBV20-1
clone_size: NA
j_call: TRBJ1-5
cdr3_aa: CSASFGRYQPQHF

v_call: TRBV5-1
clone_size: NA
j_call: TRBJ1-1
cdr3_aa: CASSPTPGQPNTEAFF

v_call: TRBV13
clone_size: few
j_call: TRBJ2-7
cdr3_aa: CASSVATLAGEQYF

v_call: TRBV28
clone_size: once
j_call: TRBJ1-5
cdr3_aa: CASNRGLSPQHF

v_call: TRBV2
clone_size: NA
j_call: TRBJ1-6
cdr3_aa: CASITRMSSYNSPLHF

v_call: TRBV7-3
clone_size: NA
j_call: TRBJ1-1
cdr3_aa: CASGHGRERTEAFF

v_call: TRBV6-1
clone_size: NA
j_call: TRBJ2-1
cdr3_aa: CASSAGTSGGILASYNEQFF

v_call: TRBV6-6
clone_size: few
j_call: TRBJ2-7
cdr3_aa: CASRGLAGQEQYF

v_call: TRBV10-1
clone_size: NA
j_call: TRBJ2-3
cdr3_aa: CASSPPGQGDRDAYF

v_call: TRBV18
clone_size: NA
j_call: TRBJ1-2
cdr3_aa: CASSLQNYGYTF

v_call: TRBV27
clone_size: NA
j_call: TRBJ2-1
cdr3_aa: CASSLSTSGDNEQFF

v_call: TRBV5-1
clone_size: many
j_call: TRBJ2-1
cdr3_aa: CASSPGTSEAEQFF

v_call: TRBV12-3/TRBV12-4
clone_size: NA
j_call: TRBJ1-2
cdr3_aa: CASSVDPGDYGYTF

v_call: TRBV7-2
clone_size: NA
j_call: TRBJ1-1
cdr3_aa: CASSLAGGFTEAFF

v_call: TRBV5-5
clone_size: NA
j_call: TRBJ2-1
cdr3_aa: CASSFGLGSSGSDEQFF

v_call: TRBV6-6
clone_size: few
j_call: NA
cdr3_aa: CASSYGQPGNEQYF

v_call: TRBV27
clone_size: NA
j_call: TRBJ2-1
cdr3_aa: CASRFDRDSYNEQFF

v_call: TRBV6-5
clone_size: once
j_call: TRBJ2-3
cdr3_aa: CASSRGGIAGGDTQYF

v_call: TRBV5-1
clone_size: NA
j_call: TRBJ2-5
cdr3_aa: CASSWLTLAGGPSEQYF

v_call: TRBV5-1
clone_size: many
j_call: TRBJ2-5
cdr3_aa: CASSLAGGRETQYF

v_call: TRBV20-1
clone_size: NA
j_call: TRBJ2-5
cdr3_aa: CSAAPGLPQETQYF

v_call: TRBV10-1
clone_size: NA
j_call: TRBJ1-4
cdr3_aa: CASSPGGTEKLFF

v_call: TRBV14
clone_size: NA
j_call: TRBJ2-7
cdr3_aa: CASSLRGQGSWYEQYF

v_call: TRBV20-1
clone_size: few
j_call: TRBJ2-3
cdr3_aa: CSARGVAGWDTQYF

v_call: TRBV14
clone_size: NA
j_call: TRBJ2-1
cdr3_aa: CASSQWMGGSHEQFF

v_call: TRBV5-1
clone_size: NA
j_call: TRBJ2-1
cdr3_aa: CASSQGKGGMSNEQFF

v_call: TRBV11-2
clone_size: NA
j_call: TRBJ2-1
cdr3_aa: CASSLEGGQGSDEQFF

v_call: TRBV4-1
clone_size: NA
j_call: TRBJ2-4
cdr3_aa: CASSQGPRGPLAKNIQYF